A single sample is the source of the 18 T cell receptor beta chains below, sequenced in a study of T cell repertoires in cytomegalovirus infection. TCRdb passed the reads through MiXCR, listing each CDR3 protein once. This table has 510,000 or so distinct CDR3 sequences, around 27% appearing once. The source material was PBMCs. The receptor set was obtained from a human donor in good health (CMV status not recorded). Some clones in this sample may be carry-over from other donors' samples.

This sequence joins TRBV2 and TRBJ2-1; TRBD2 matches at 10 bases. The CDR3 totals 16 residues. Trimming cost V 3 bases and J 4 bases; bases outside gene matches: 6. From germline, CDR1 is SNHLY and CDR2 FYNNEI. CDR3 sequence reads: CASSDWGTSEYNEQFF. In nucleotides, the CDR3 is TGTGCCAGCAGTGATTGGGGGACTAGCGAATACAATGAGCAGTTCTTC.

The gene calls are TRBV12-3 or TRBV12-4 and TRBJ1-1, with D possibly matching TRBD1 (5 bases). The CDR3 spans 14 residues. Trimming stripped 5 bases from V and 2 bases from J, with 12 bases between. The CDR3 DNA reads as TGTGCCAGCAGTACGACAGCCCTTAACACTGAAGCTTTCTTT. This gives the protein CASSTTALNTEAFF.

This clonotype was recorded once. The chain links TRBV7-6 to TRBJ1-4; D might be TRBD1 (6 bases). The V end lost 5 bases, the J end lost 7 bases, and 14 bases lay between the germline ends. CDR3 size: 14 residues. CDR1 and CDR2 (germline): SGHVS, FNYEAQ. This CDR3 is CASSRGGSTEKLFF. Here the CDR3 DNA reads TGTGCCAGCAGCCGAGGGGGTTCTACTGAAAAACTGTTTTTT.

V is TRBV10-3 and J is TRBJ2-7; D uncertain. V gave up 10 bases and J gave up 2 bases, with 12 bases separating them. The CDR3 has 12 residues. The V gene's germline CDR1 is ENHRY and CDR2 SYGVKD. The CDR3 DNA is TGTGCCACCTCGTCGGCAACCTACGAGCAGTACTTC. Amino acid sequence: CATSSATYEQYF.

There are many counts of this clonotype. A junction end diverges from the germline sequence, so it may reflect a read error. The chain uses TRBV7-2 and TRBJ2-3, with 8 bases fitting TRBD2. The CDR3 loop spans 14 amino acids. Germline CDR1 and CDR2: SGHTA and FQGNSA. The CDR3 is CASSLEVSGNPHYF. In DNA form, the CDR3 reads TGTGCCAGCAGCTTAGAGGTTAGCGGGAACCCGCATTATTTT.

A few counts support this clonotype. The CDR3: CASSVGPSGRTHTDTQYF. The CDR3 nucleotides are TGTGCCAGCAGTGTCGGTCCTAGCGGGAGGACCCACACAGATACGCAGTATTTT. The V call is TRBV6-1, the J call TRBJ2-3, with 11 bases fitting TRBD2. J lost 2 bases, V lost 4 bases, and 11 bases had no gene match. Germline assignment: CDR1 MNHNS and CDR2 SASEGT. This CDR3 has 18 amino acids.

The genes are TRBV4-1 and TRBJ2-3, with 7 nucleotides matching TRBD2. The CDR3 sequence is 16 residues long. V dropped 3 bases and J dropped 4; count of bases not matched to a gene: 10. The germline gives CDR1 MGHRA, CDR2 YSYEKL. The CDR3 coding sequence is TGCGCCAGCAGCCACGCGGGGCGGGAGCGCGCAGATACGCAGTATTTT. This encodes CASSHAGRERADTQYF.

The chain links TRBV10-3 to TRBJ1-3; D is unclear. CDR1 is ENHRY, CDR2 SYGVKD, per germline. Trimming left V 1 base short and J 0 bases short, with 10 bases between. CDR3 length equals 16 residues. The CDR3 sequence: CAISEYATLSGNTIYF. CDR3 in DNA: TGTGCCATCAGTGAGTACGCGACACTCTCTGGAAACACCATATATTTT.

The chain uses TRBV19 and TRBJ1-2, with 8 bases matching TRBD1. There are 17 residues in the CDR3. The junction had 12 bases not matched to a gene; V was cut back by 3 bases and J by 3 bases. The germline gives CDR1 LNHDA, CDR2 SQIVND (reference sequence). The CDR3 reads CASSILLDRGSYYGYTF. CDR3 in DNA: TGTGCCAGTAGTATCCTACTCGACAGGGGAAGCTACTATGGCTACACCTTC.

This clonotype was seen more than once but under ten times. The chain links TRBV10-3 to TRBJ2-7; TRBD2 agrees at 11 bases. The CDR3 is 14 amino acids. With 4 bases clipped from V and 3 bases from J, the junction kept 2 bases outside the gene matches. The germline V gene encodes CDR1 ENHRY and CDR2 SYGVKD. The CDR3 DNA follows: TGTGCCATCAGTGTTAGCGGGAGGGACTACGAGCAGTACTTC. It codes for CAISVSGRDYEQYF.

There are a few counts of this clonotype. CDR3 nucleotide sequence: TGCAGCGTTGTCCTAGTTGGGACAGATACGCAGTATTTT. Translation gives CSVVLVGTDTQYF. V is TRBV29-1 and J is TRBJ2-3; D gene unclear. V gave up 4 bases and J gave up 3 bases, with 11 bases separating them. Germline V lookup: CDR1 SQVTM, CDR2 ANQGSEA. This CDR3 contains 13 residues.

The rearrangement links TRBV6-5 to TRBJ2-1; D might be TRBD2 (6 bases). The V end was cut by 2 bases, the J end by 9 bases, with 11 bases between. CDR1 and CDR2 from the germline V gene are MNHEY and SVGAGI. The CDR3 spans 13 residues. The CDR3 here is CASSYGGYGEQFF. The CDR3 region has the DNA TGTGCCAGCAGTTACGGAGGGTATGGTGAGCAGTTCTTC.

V usage is TRBV12-3 or TRBV12-4 and J usage is TRBJ2-1, with 7 bases matching TRBD2. The CDR3 consists of 15 residues. The V segment lost 2 bases and the J segment 5 bases; nucleotides outside the gene matches: 6. The CDR3 region has the DNA TGTGCCAGCAGTTTATGGGGGAGGGTCGACAATGAGCAGTTCTTC. This translates into CASSLWGRVDNEQFF.

The chain links TRBV7-6 to TRBJ2-1; D not resolved. Per the germline V gene, CDR1 is SGHVS and CDR2 is FNYEAQ. There are 14 residues in the CDR3. V lost 5 bases, J lost 5 bases, and 13 bases lay in between. The CDR3 loop is CASSDRADNNEQFF. CDR3 coding DNA: TGTGCCAGCAGCGACCGGGCTGACAACAATGAGCAGTTCTTC.

This clonotype showed up many times. The J gene is TRBJ2-7, the V gene TRBV7-8; 8 bases fit TRBD2. V was clipped by 1 base and J by 2 bases; unmatched bases: 1. This CDR3 has 14 residues. Per germline, CDR1 SGHVS and CDR2 FQNEAQ. CDR3 coding DNA: TGTGCCAGCAGCTTAGGTAGCGGGACCTACGAGCAGTACGTC. Protein sequence: CASSLGSGTYEQYV.

This clonotype was seen a few times. This chain joins TRBV30 and TRBJ1-2, with 7 bases aligning to TRBD1. Germline CDR1 and CDR2: GTSNPN and SVGIG (reference sequence). The J segment lost 7 bases and the V segment lost 0 bases, leaving 11 bases of the junction unmatched. This CDR3 is built from 15 residues. This CDR3 reads CAWSVGATGASGYTF. CDR3 sequence (DNA): TGTGCCTGGAGTGTGGGGGCCACAGGGGCGTCTGGCTACACCTTC.

CDR3 coding DNA: TGTGCTAGTGCCCTAACGGCGGGGCCTAGCACAGATACGCAGTATTTT. Translated, it gives CASALTAGPSTDTQYF. The gene calls are TRBV12-5 and TRBJ2-3; D might be TRBD2 (6 bases). The CDR3 consists of 16 residues. Germline V gene data show CDR1 as LGHNT and CDR2 as FRNRAP. Trimming stripped 7 bases from V and 0 bases from J, with 17 bases between.

The chain uses TRBV19 and TRBJ1-6; 12 nucleotides line up with TRBD1. The V segment lost 10 bases and the J segment 10 bases; nucleotides outside the gene matches: 14. The CDR3 has 16 amino acids. Germline-derived CDR1 and CDR2 are LNHDA and SQIVND (reference sequence). CDR3 loop: CATRLTGQGAYSPLHF. The CDR3 region has the DNA TGTGCCACTCGACTTACGGGACAGGGGGCATACTCACCCCTCCACTTT.